The 16 T cell receptor beta chains in this list originate from one sample, sequenced in a study of CD8+CD57+ T cells in acquired aplastic anemia (dated by TCRdb to the late 2010s). Expansion of CD8+CD57+ cells had been shown by flow cytometry in the patients chosen for sequencing. The instrument given in TCRdb is Illumina HiSeq 2000. Genomic DNA was used as template for profiling of TCR beta VDJ combinations and CDR3 sequences. TCRdb trimmed public reads at Q25 via fastp, called clones via MiXCR and kept in-frame beta chains. A single entry per CDR3 protein holds the most common genes and DNA from its merged rows. The sample table lists roughly 250,000 distinct CDR3 sequences, more than 45% of them with a count of one. The ten largest clones capture about 7.8% of the sample. Sequencing input: sorted CD4+, CD8+, or CD8+CD57+ T cells (not recorded which) from PBMCs. The source is a human donor with aplastic anemia.

The chain combines TRBV9 with TRBJ2-5; 10 positions match TRBD1. V gave up 4 bases and J gave up 5 bases; unmatched junction bases: 11. The CDR3 totals 16 residues. Germline V gene data show CDR1 as SGDLS and CDR2 as YYNGEE. The CDR3: CASSTGTGDLGETQYF. The CDR3 DNA is TGTGCCAGCAGCACAGGGACAGGGGACCTAGGGGAGACCCAGTACTTC.

At least ten counts were recorded for this clonotype. The chain couples TRBV28 to TRBJ2-3, with no clear D. The CDR3 runs to 14 residues. Trimming took 6 bases from V and 0 from J, leaving 10 bases between them. CDR1 MDHEN and CDR2 SYDVKM come from the germline V gene. The CDR3, as DNA: TGTGCCAGCAGAAGTCTACCCAGCACAGATACGCAGTATTTT. Its translation: CASRSLPSTDTQYF.

This clonotype was observed many times. The chain carries TRBV5-6 and TRBJ1-3; D not resolved. The CDR3 totals 16 residues. V shed 1 base and J shed 0 bases, with 11 bases lying between them. CDR1 and CDR2 (germline): SGHDT, YYEEEE. The CDR3 loop reads CASSLPASYSGNTIYF. The CDR3 region has the DNA TGTGCCAGCAGCTTGCCAGCTTCGTACTCTGGAAACACCATATATTTT.

This chain joins TRBV25-1 and TRBJ2-6; no reliable D call. Germline assignment: CDR1 MGHDK and CDR2 SYGVNS. V lost 2 bases and J 1 base, leaving 6 bases between the germline ends. The CDR3 loop spans 15 amino acids. CDR3 protein: CASSEPSSGANVLTF. CDR3 DNA: TGTGCCAGCAGTGAACCAAGTTCTGGGGCCAACGTCCTGACTTTC. The full variable domain, completed using reference TRBV25-1 and TRBJ2-6, is EADIYQTPRYLVIGTGKKITLECSQTMGHDKMYWYQQDPGMELHLIHYSYGVNSTEKGDLSSESTVSRIRTEHFPLTLESARPSHTSQYLCASSEPSSGANVLTFGAGSRLTVL.

J is TRBJ1-5 and V is TRBV25-1, with D hard to call. Per the germline V gene, CDR1 is MGHDK and CDR2 is SYGVNS. The CDR3 loop spans 11 amino acids. Deletions cut 6 bases from V and 9 bases from J, with 9 bases between. The CDR3 region has the DNA TGTGCCAGCAGCGCCCTTGGGCCCCAGCATTTT. This codes for CASSALGPQHF.

This chain connects TRBV7-3 to TRBJ1-3, with TRBD1 as a possible D gene (6 bases). This CDR3 is built from 16 residues. Trimming left V 5 bases short and J 4 bases short, with 18 bases between. CDR1 and CDR2 (germline): SGHTA, FQGTGA. CDR3 coding DNA: TGTGCCAGCAGCGCCAGACTAGGGGGACGGGGAAACACCATATATTTT. This sequence encodes CASSARLGGRGNTIYF.

The V call is TRBV7-2, the J call TRBJ2-5, with D unclear. V dropped 9 bases and J dropped 4 bases, with 15 bases sitting between them. The CDR3 loop spans 13 amino acids. CDR1 is SGHTA, CDR2 FQGNSA, per germline. DNA for the CDR3: TGTGCCAGTAGTCCCCGGACGGGAGAGACCCAGTACTTC. Its protein is CASSPRTGETQYF.

This clonotype has just a few counts. The V call is TRBV5-1, the J call TRBJ2-3; D not resolved. V lost 0 bases to trimming and J lost 6 bases, with 11 bases between them. Germline CDR1 SGHRS, CDR2 YFSETQ. The CDR3 is 14 amino acids. The CDR3, as DNA: TGCGCCAGCAGCTTGGAGGCGTCGTCGGATACGCAGTATTTT. Translating gives CASSLEASSDTQYF.

The genes are TRBV30 and TRBJ1-1, with no clear D. Trimming took 3 bases from V and 2 from J, leaving 10 bases between them. The CDR3 contains 13 residues. Per germline, CDR1 GTSNPN and CDR2 SVGIG (reference sequence). CDR3 coding DNA: TGTGCCTGGAGACCTAATACCAACACTGAAGCTTTCTTT. The encoded protein is CAWRPNTNTEAFF.

Many counts were recorded for this clonotype. The genes are TRBV7-9 and TRBJ2-5, with 7 bases matching TRBD1. V dropped 5 bases and J dropped 0; count of bases not matched to a gene: 9. Germline V CDR1 and CDR2: SEHNR, FQNEAQ (reference sequence). This CDR3 is built from 16 residues. The CDR3 reads CASSAGQAMYQETQYF. In DNA, the CDR3 is TGTGCCAGCAGCGCCGGACAGGCGATGTACCAAGAGACCCAGTACTTC.

Concerning this clonotype: A read error may be the cause here, since a much bigger clone is one base away. This is likely a read error, given that the CDR3 carries no conserved phenylalanine or tryptophan at its end. The CDR3 nucleotides are TGCGCCAGCAGCCAAGATTTCGCACAGGGTCTCTACGAGCAGTACTGC. This translates into CASSQDFAQGLYEQYC. This chain joins TRBV5-1 and TRBJ2-7; D possibly corresponds to TRBD1 (6 bases). CDR3 length: 16 residues. Germline V gives CDR1 SGHRS, CDR2 YFSETQ. V was pared by 4 bases and J by 3 bases, with 20 bases between.

This clonotype was detected only once. This sequence may be a read error, since a much larger clone differs from it by one base. This rearrangement joins TRBV11-2 to TRBJ2-1; the match to TRBD2 covers 7 bases. CDR1 is SGHAT, CDR2 FQNNGV, per germline. This CDR3 comprises 20 residues. The CDR3 loop is CASSFRRGVRRLSSYNERFF. Written as DNA, the CDR3 is TGTGCCAGCAGCTTCCGCCGGGGGGTGCGGAGGTTAAGCTCCTACAATGAGCGGTTCTTC.

This sequence joins TRBV4-3 and TRBJ2-7, with 7 bases identical to TRBD1. Germline CDR1 LGHNA, CDR2 YSLEER. Unmatched junction bases numbered 15, after V lost 2 bases and J lost 5 bases. The CDR3 is made up of 17 amino acids. CDR3 amino acids: CASSQLLKTGRRDEQYF. CDR3 nucleotide sequence: TGCGCCAGCAGCCAACTCTTGAAGACAGGGAGAAGGGACGAGCAGTACTTC.

Many counts were recorded for this clonotype. V and J are TRBV6-5 and TRBJ1-2, with TRBD1 as a possible D gene (6 bases). The CDR3 spans 16 residues. V was clipped by 5 bases and J by 3 bases, with 19 bases between them. Germline CDR1 reads MNHEY; CDR2 reads SVGAGI. Here the CDR3 DNA reads TGTGCCAGCAGTCCCGAAAAAGGACAGACGGACTATGGCTACACCTTC. This sequence encodes CASSPEKGQTDYGYTF.

The rearrangement joins TRBV2 to TRBJ2-2; 9 nucleotides match TRBD1. The germline gives CDR1 SNHLY, CDR2 FYNNEI. With V trimmed by 5 bases and J by 4 bases, 2 bases remained unmatched. CDR3 size: 14 residues. The CDR3 DNA reads as TGTGCCAGCAGTACGACAGGGGGCACCGGGGAGCTGTTTTTT. Residues: CASSTTGGTGELFF.

This clonotype was observed many times. The genes are TRBV4-1 and TRBJ1-1; D remains unclear. This CDR3 has 15 amino acids. Trimming pared 1 base from V and 5 bases from J, leaving 14 bases between. CDR1 MGHRA and CDR2 YSYEKL come from the germline V gene. CDR3 DNA: TGCGCCAGCAGCCAAGCAGGCCTCGGAGGAACTGAAGCTTTCTTT. This codes for CASSQAGLGGTEAFF.